What follows describes a single T cell receptor beta chain. Only a few counts were recorded for this clonotype. Its cognate antigen has yet to be identified. Base qualities are not provided; no much larger clone lies one nucleotide away. This sample was included in a study of Graves' ophthalmopathy and Graves' hyperthyroidism (dated by TCRdb to 2017 to 2018). Study-wide context: Hyperthyroidism was considered stable if no progression to ophthalmopathy occurred within 18 months of follow-up. TCR beta repertoire signatures were used to distinguish Graves' ophthalmopathy from Graves' hyperthyroidism and to predict progression to ophthalmopathy. In total, 135 blood samples were TCR-sequenced: fewer than 50 ophthalmopathy, some 75 hyperthyroidism and some 17 hyperthyroidism-to-ophthalmopathy patients. To explore V-J signatures that separate ophthalmopathy from hyperthyroidism, a discovery set of fewer than 110 patients was enrolled, consisting of about 43 with ophthalmopathy and 57 with stable hyperthyroidism. The independent validation cohort included 18 hyperthyroidism patients plus 17 patients who later progressed from hyperthyroidism to ophthalmopathy. In six or seven hyperthyroidism patients, the T-cell repertoires found in thyroid tissue were compared with those found in blood. Following sample collection, hyperthyroidism patients were given methimazole at a starting dose of 30 mg daily, and ophthalmopathy patients were given high-dose intravenous methylprednisolone. The research as a whole found: Sample size was not statistically predetermined, and group allocation was not concealed from the investigators. In cross-validation, the 13-signature model distinguished ophthalmopathy from stable hyperthyroidism with 87.88% sensitivity and about 81% specificity, while in the test set the corresponding values were about 79% and 69%. In validation, the model predicted ophthalmopathy progression with 55% to 71% sensitivity and roughly 72% specificity; 12 predicted patients were CT-confirmed with GO in a median of about 7.1 months. Most of the expanded thyroid clonotypes with a frequency above 0.001 were also detected in blood, and it was suggested that the thyroid immune response may be reflected by blood repertoires.

For repertoire sequencing, the TCR beta CDR3 regions were amplified from RNA transcripts. The first round was an RT-PCR using HTBI primers with the Qiagen OneStep RT-PCR kit, and this first round was followed by a second-round multiplex PCR, then size selection and purification. Sequencing of the libraries was carried out on an Illumina HiSeq2000 in paired-end mode with 100 bp reads. The paper's data handling went like this. SOAPnuke was used to process the reads, removing any read that contained adapters or uncalled bases, had a mean Phred below 15, or lacked an exact match to the constant primer or identifier. COPE v1.2.5 was used to merge the high-quality paired reads. Each unique nucleotide sequence was defined as a clonotype, and clonotypes were aligned to IMGT TRB V, D and J references with MiTCR v1.1. Only V-J combinations with frequency above 0.0001 were analysed, covering over 98% of repertoires. For each V-J combination, a TCR clonal expansion and chaos score was defined as the ratio of F50 clonal expansion to chaos observed in the TCRdist matrix. Welch's t-statistics and random forest were used to narrow the features down to more than 10 V-J combinations, which were then fed into a naive Bayes classifier. The Morisita-Horn index was used to measure how similar the thyroid and blood repertoires were. TCRdb reworked the public reads: Q25 trimming with fastp, MiXCR clone assembly, productive beta chains retained. Entries that share a CDR3 protein sequence are merged under the most common genes and DNA. In this record, the V and J calls reflect TCRdb's handling and not the investigators' own analysis. The sample has over a million distinct CDR3 sequences on record, approximately 35% of them singletons. Of the sample, more than 9.5% is held by the ten largest clones.

The germline V gene specifies MNHEY as CDR1 and SVGEGT as CDR2. The CDR3 goes from the cysteine to the phenylalanine over 17 residues. This entry keeps only the CDR3 DNA: 51 bases, framed from base 1. Deletion took 2 bases off V and 2 bases off J, with a span of 19 bases between the germline ends. Hyperthyroidism patients were newly diagnosed, with disease duration under 2 months, and aged 18 to 65 years. Patients were excluded if they had other autoimmune diseases, uncontrolled infections, pregnancy or lactation. Diagnosis relied on clinical symptoms, serum thyroxine, TRAb, thyroid ultrasound and orbital computed tomography. Total RNA was extracted with Trizol reagent and quality-checked on an Agilent 2100 Bioanalyzer.

The clonotype originates from an adult man with Graves' hyperthyroidism. The sequencing sample was made of peripheral blood or thyroid tissue (not recorded which). Recombination joined TRBV6-2 or TRBV6-3 with TRBJ2-7; TRBD1 is a weak D gene call, 7 bases matching. The DNA sequence follows: TGTGCCAGCAGTTACGCCGCCTTCAGGGGGGACCCCTACGAGCAGTACTTC. It is translated as CASSYAAFRGDPYEQYF.